The T cell receptor beta chain described here comes from a study of T-cell memory formation after mild COVID-19. TCRdb reprocessed the 5' RACE reads with MiXCR, giving one entry per CDR3 protein. The sample has some 310,000 distinct CDR3 sequences, approximately 22% seen once. This clonotype was seen ten or more times. The sample consisted of PBMCs or a T cell subset sorted from them (not recorded which). The sequence was obtained from a man aged 18 to 30 who had mild COVID-19 (a few samples of this study predate the infection). Cell type and time point are not known.

The CDR3 here is CASSKGLLDYEQYF. CDR3 DNA sequence: TGTGCCAGCAGTAAGGGACTCCTAGACTACGAGCAGTACTTC. The rearrangement joins TRBV12-3 or TRBV12-4 to TRBJ2-7, with a possible D match to TRBD2 (6 bases). CDR3 size: 14 residues. Trimming shortened V by 5 bases and J by 3 bases, and 14 bases separated the two germline ends.